The present entry profiles one T cell receptor (beta chain) with its context. Its antigen remains unidentified. This sample is drawn from a study of cytomegalovirus exposure and HLA in healthy donors. Germline CDR1 and CDR2: SGHTA and FQGTGA. This CDR3 is built from 14 residues. Trimming removed 8 bases at V and 4 bases at J, with 18 bases between. The study, taken as a whole, reports: A further, later analysis showed that HLA-associated TCR beta chains (compared with equally common others) were more clonally expanded. Both high specificity and high sensitivity reportedly marked the classifier's diagnosis of cytomegalovirus status. Researchers reported that three CMV-associated chains were confirmed in vitro as CMV antigen-specific.

The PCR ran on 60 Vbeta and 13 Jbeta primers. Here immunoSEQ multiplex PCR was the method, and the copy in TCRdb shows in-frame clones only, minus some. The sample lists approximately 150,000 clones, around 65% seen once, with 2.5% to 3% in the top ten. This rearrangement joins TRBV7-3 to TRBJ2-7, with D perhaps matching TRBD2 (7 bases). Sample: PBMCs. The sequence was collected from a woman in her thirties or forties in good health and CMV-seropositive. The CDR3: CASLTRGAGYEQYF. CDR3 nucleotide sequence: TGTGCCAGCCTTACTCGGGGGGCTGGATACGAGCAGTACTTC.